This T cell receptor (beta chain) was recovered during a study of T cell clonality in common variable immunodeficiency. Regarding the study as a whole: Shared TCRbeta clones were fewer between CVID subjects than controls. Common variable immunodeficiency TCR beta sequences reportedly had fewer deletions and N-nucleotide insertions.

V lost 5 bases, J lost 4 bases, and 6 bases stayed unmatched. The germline V gene encodes CDR1 SGHTA and CDR2 FQGNSA. This CDR3 has 15 amino acids. This clone was detected only a few times. The antigen remains unidentified. The CDR3 end falls 3 residues outside the read, so it is completed with the germline J gene. CVID meant reduced serum IgG, IgA and/or IgM plus specific antibody deficiency. Caucasian heritage predominated among both patients and controls. All CVID subjects were on immunoglobulin replacement for at least one year. The repertoire was sequenced with immunoSEQ multiplex PCR; TCRdb's copy has only in-frame clones and lacks some. The sample gives about 28,000 clones, none seen only once, and the top ten clones hold less than 35%.

The material sequenced was peripheral blood mononuclear cells. The chain links TRBV7-2 to TRBJ2-1, with 9 positions matching TRBD2. The TCR comes from a human donor with common variable immunodeficiency. CDR3 residues: CASSPRAGGYNEQFF. The covered CDR3 bases are TGTGCCAGCAGCCCCCGGGCGGGGGGGTACAATGAG. The whole variable domain, filled in from reference TRBV7-2 and TRBJ2-1, reads GAGVSQSPSNKVTEKGKDVELRCDPISGHTALYWYRQSLGQGLEFLIYFQGNSAPDKSGLPSDRFSAERTGGSVSTLTIQRTQQEDSAVYLCASSPRAGGYNEQFFGPGTRLTVL.